In its sample, the clone carrying this T cell receptor (beta chain) was seen many times. The antigen is undetermined. The sample is drawn from a study of neurological immune-mediated disorders. Study conclusions and caveats: Multiple sclerosis was found to have the least TCR clonal expansion, below healthy controls, and HTLV-1-associated myelopathy the most.

In TCRdb, the 5' RACE reads were re-called with MiXCR into one record per CDR3 protein. The data show roughly 67,000 distinct CDR3 sequences, about 4% seen once. The CDR3 covers 17 residues. V was pared by 0 bases and J by 5 bases, with 9 bases of the junction left unmatched. The germline CDR1 and CDR2 sequences are MNHEY and SMNVEV (reference sequence). The chain has TRBV27 and TRBJ2-3; TRBD1 matches 9 bases. Sequenced material: PBMCs. This clonotype originated in a man between 50 and 59 years old with multiple sclerosis. The CDR3 bases are TGTGCCAGCAGTTTATCACAGGGGGCCTCAGAGATAGATACGCAGTATTTT. It translates to CASSLSQGASEIDTQYF.